Each of the 28 T cell receptor beta chains below was sequenced from the same sample in a study of T cell responses to AZD1222 COVID-19 vaccine. The table came from immunoSEQ multiplex PCR; TCRdb's copy has only in-frame clones and leaves some out. Of some 120,000 clones in the sample, around 92% were seen once. The specimen was peripheral blood, collected on day 0 of AZD1222 vaccination. The receptors originated from an adult in good health.

V and J are TRBV2 and TRBJ2-1; 10 positions agree with TRBD2. The CDR3 has 16 amino acids. V lost 6 bases to trimming and J lost 5 bases; unmatched junction nucleotides: 10. Germline-derived CDR1 and CDR2 are SNHLY and FYNNEI. CDR3 nucleotides: TGTGCCAGCAGGGAAACTAGCGGGGCCACCCACAATGAGCAGTTCTTC. It codes for CASRETSGATHNEQFF.

This clone was seen a few times. The V and J genes are TRBV21-1 and TRBJ1-2; the D call of TRBD1 is as the table states it, not checked on the DNA. TRBV21-1 is annotated as a pseudogene. There are 12 residues in the CDR3. CDR3 residues: CASSKHNYGYTF. As DNA, the CDR3 is TGTGCCAGCAGCAAACATAACTATGGCTACACCTTC.

The chain employs TRBV19 and TRBJ1-4, with D perhaps matching TRBD1 (6 bases). CDR1 LNHDA and CDR2 SQIVND come from the germline V gene (reference sequence). V lost 6 bases and J lost 8, with 10 bases in between. CDR3 length: 12 amino acids. The CDR3 region has the DNA TGTGCCAGTAGGGGGCAGGGGGAAAAACTGTTTTTT. Its translation is CASRGQGEKLFF.

The genes are TRBV5-1 and TRBJ2-3; TRBD2 might be the D (5 bases). With 2 bases removed from V and 1 base from J, the gap between germline ends came to 8 bases. The CDR3 is 14 residues long. Germline V gives CDR1 SGHRS, CDR2 YFSETQ. This CDR3 is CASSFEGRTDTQYF. CDR3 DNA sequence: TGCGCCAGCAGCTTTGAGGGCCGCACAGATACGCAGTATTTT.

V is TRBV5-6 and J is TRBJ2-3, with 7 positions matching TRBD2. J was trimmed by 0 bases and V by 2 bases; bases with no gene match: 6. CDR1 is SGHDT and CDR2 is YYEEEE in the germline V gene. The CDR3 has 16 amino acids. CDR3 nucleotide sequence: TGTGCCAGCAGCTTAATACTAGCGTCTAGCACAGATACGCAGTATTTT. Residues: CASSLILASSTDTQYF.

This clone showed up just once. V is TRBV6-5 and J is TRBJ1-1; TRBD1 is a possible D gene (6 bases). The CDR3 has 15 amino acids. CDR1 is MNHEY and CDR2 is SVGAGI in the germline V gene. The V end was cut by 0 bases, the J end by 5 bases, with 13 bases between. The chain's CDR3 is CASSYSLGAATEAFF. In nucleotides, the CDR3 is TGTGCCAGCAGTTACTCGTTGGGGGCCGCAACTGAAGCTTTCTTT.

This clone was seen only once. The chain links TRBV11-3 to TRBJ2-3, with 11 bases matching TRBD2. This CDR3 has 16 amino acids. In germline, CDR1 is SGHNT, CDR2 YENEEA. V gave up 5 bases and J gave up 2 bases; unmatched junction bases: 6. The CDR3 DNA reads TGTGCCAGCAGCAAAGGGACTAGCGGCTACACAGATACGCAGTATTTT. It encodes CASSKGTSGYTDTQYF. Using reference TRBV11-3 and TRBJ2-3 for the parts outside the CDR3, the full variable domain is EAGVVQSPRYKIIEKKQPVAFWCNPISGHNTLYWYLQNLGQGPELLIRYENEEAVDDSQLPKDRFSAERLKGVDSTLKIQPAELGDSAVYLCASSKGTSGYTDTQYFGPGTRLTVL.

V and J are TRBV14 and TRBJ1-6, with D hard to call. The germline V gene encodes CDR1 SGHDN and CDR2 FVKESK. The CDR3 is made up of 14 amino acids. The V end was cut by 2 bases, the J end by 7 bases, with 9 bases between. CDR3 in amino acids: CASSQPHPNSPLHF. Here the CDR3 DNA reads TGTGCCAGCAGCCAACCACACCCGAATTCACCCCTCCACTTT.

This chain connects TRBV28 to TRBJ2-7; 8 bases fit TRBD2. The CDR3 extends over 13 amino acids. V was pared by 5 bases and J by 6 bases, with 6 bases of the junction left unmatched. Germline V lookup: CDR1 MDHEN, CDR2 SYDVKM. The CDR3 loop reads CASSSGSTGEQYF. CDR3 nucleotide sequence: TGTGCCAGCAGTAGCGGGAGCACTGGCGAGCAGTACTTC.

The chain combines TRBV27 with TRBJ1-3, with no clear D. V gave up 5 bases and J gave up 0 bases, with 11 bases separating them. Germline V gives CDR1 MNHEY, CDR2 SMNVEV (reference sequence). The CDR3 contains 15 residues. CDR3 coding DNA: TGTGCCAGCAGTCTAAGATCCAACTCTGGAAACACCATATATTTT. Translated, it gives CASSLRSNSGNTIYF.

This clone appeared a few times. This sequence joins TRBV11-3 and TRBJ2-2, with 11 nucleotides matching TRBD2. V was pared by 5 bases and J by 0 bases, with 2 bases of the junction left unmatched. The CDR3 is made up of 16 amino acids. Germline CDR1 and CDR2: SGHNT and YENEEA. The CDR3 protein is CASSPTSGANTGELFF. The CDR3 nucleotides are TGTGCCAGCAGCCCGACTAGCGGGGCGAACACCGGGGAGCTGTTTTTT.

The rearrangement uses TRBV5-1 and TRBJ2-6; D is possibly TRBD1 (6 bases). Trimming cost V 0 bases and J 2 bases, with 6 bases left between them. CDR1 and CDR2 (germline): SGHRS, YFSETQ. This CDR3 has 15 residues. The CDR3 region has the DNA TGCGCCAGCAGCTTGGCAGGGGCTGGGGCCAACGTCCTGACTTTC. This sequence encodes CASSLAGAGANVLTF.

The chain employs TRBV11-1 and TRBJ2-3; D is unclear. V shed 0 bases and J shed 2 bases, with 12 bases lying between them. Germline-derived CDR1 and CDR2 are SGHAT and FQDESV (reference sequence). The CDR3 is 16 amino acids. The CDR3 coding sequence is TGTGCCAGCAGCTTAGCCCCGCTAAGGGCCACAGATACGCAGTATTTT. As protein: CASSLAPLRATDTQYF.

V usage is TRBV29-1 and J usage is TRBJ1-1; D is uncertain. In germline, CDR1 is SQVTM, CDR2 ANQGSEA. Trimming removed 3 bases at V and 0 bases at J, with 8 bases between. This CDR3 spans 13 amino acids. This CDR3 reads CSVEEKLNTEAFF. CDR3 DNA: TGCAGCGTTGAGGAAAAGTTGAACACTGAAGCTTTCTTT.

The rearrangement links TRBV29-1 to TRBJ1-5, with D tentatively TRBD1 (5 bases). Germline V gene sequence: CDR1 SQVTM, CDR2 ANQGSEA. The CDR3 sequence is 15 residues long. V was shortened by 4 bases and J by 1 base, with 14 bases between the two germline ends. The CDR3 bases are TGCAGCGTTGCGGGGCACAGTGGGAGCAATCAGCCCCAGCATTTT. Its protein product is CSVAGHSGSNQPQHF.

The chain recombines TRBV19 with TRBJ2-5; unclear D gene. V gave up 5 bases and J gave up 7 bases, with 11 bases separating them. The CDR3 runs 12 residues. Germline lookup yields CDR1 LNHDA and CDR2 SQIVND (reference sequence). The CDR3 bases are TGTGCCAGTAGTCTTCGGGCAGGGACCCAGTACTTC. Its translation is CASSLRAGTQYF.

The sample holds one count of this clone. The chain employs TRBV18 and TRBJ1-1; D is perhaps TRBD1 (6 bases). The germline gives CDR1 KGHSH, CDR2 LQKENI. This CDR3 comprises 13 residues. V was trimmed by 4 bases and J by 6 bases, leaving 12 bases between them. The CDR3 sequence: CASSQRGGPEAFF. CDR3 sequence (DNA): TGTGCCAGCTCACAACGAGGGGGACCTGAAGCTTTCTTT.

The chain carries TRBV19 and TRBJ1-1; D is ambiguous. Trimming removed 5 bases at V and 5 bases at J, with 15 bases between. CDR3 length: 14 amino acids. Germline V gives CDR1 LNHDA, CDR2 SQIVND (reference sequence). As DNA, the CDR3 is TGTGCCAGTAGTTTTGAGGGCCCGAAAACTGAAGCTTTCTTT. Translation: CASSFEGPKTEAFF.

The CDR3 DNA follows: TGTGCCAGCAGTTACACAGGGGGCTCTTATGGCTACACCTTC. It encodes CASSYTGGSYGYTF. V and J are TRBV27 and TRBJ1-2, with 9 bases aligning to TRBD1. The CDR3 consists of 14 residues. The trim removed 4 bases at V and 5 bases at J, leaving 5 bases unmatched. Germline CDR1 and CDR2: MNHEY and SMNVEV (reference sequence).

J is TRBJ2-1 and V is TRBV7-9, with unresolved D. V was clipped by 1 base and J by 8 bases, with 15 bases between them. The germline gives CDR1 SEHNR, CDR2 FQNEAQ (reference sequence). This CDR3 comprises 15 residues. This chain's CDR3 is CASSLGSGLHDEQFF. In DNA, the CDR3 is TGTGCCAGCAGCTTAGGATCCGGGCTTCACGATGAGCAGTTCTTC.

The chain uses TRBV29-1 and TRBJ1-4; 8 nucleotides line up with TRBD1. The trim removed 5 bases at V and 2 bases at J, leaving 4 bases unmatched. This CDR3 contains 14 residues. Germline CDR1 reads SQVTM; CDR2 reads ANQGSEA. CDR3 sequence reads: CSVRQGTTNEKLFF. The CDR3 DNA reads TGCAGCGTTCGACAGGGGACGACTAATGAAAAACTGTTTTTT.

The chain has TRBV5-4 and TRBJ2-2, with D hard to call. V lost 0 bases, J lost 5 bases, and 5 bases lay in between. The CDR3 is 13 amino acids. Germline V gene data show CDR1 as SGHNT and CDR2 as YYREEE (reference sequence). The CDR3 protein is CASSLELTGELFF. CDR3 nucleotide sequence: TGTGCCAGCAGCTTGGAACTAACCGGGGAGCTGTTTTTT.

The CDR3 region has the DNA TGTGCCAGCAGCCAAGTCGTGGGAGTAGAAACCGGGGAGCTGTTTTTT. Translation gives CASSQVVGVETGELFF. The chain recombines TRBV3-1 (or the pseudogene TRBV3-2) with TRBJ2-2; perhaps TRBD2 as D (5 bases). V was cut by 1 base and J by 5 bases, with 14 bases left in between. This CDR3 region has 16 residues. Germline V gene data show CDR1 as LGHDT and CDR2 as YNNKEL (reference sequence).

The chain recombines TRBV27 with TRBJ2-7; D is perhaps TRBD2 (7 bases). Germline CDR1 and CDR2: MNHEY and SMNVEV (reference sequence). The CDR3 has 16 residues. V lost 8 bases, J lost 1 base, and 21 bases lay in between. The CDR3 loop is CASGERGGAGSYEQYF. The CDR3 DNA reads as TGTGCCAGCGGTGAAAGGGGGGGGGCCGGTTCCTACGAGCAGTACTTC.

The gene calls are TRBV11-2 and TRBJ2-2, with D tentatively TRBD1 or TRBD2 (5 bases each). The V end was cut by 2 bases, the J end by 1 base, with 8 bases between. Germline CDR1 and CDR2: SGHAT and FQNNGV. The CDR3 is 15 residues long. CDR3 region: CASSLWGRNTGELFF. Written as DNA, the CDR3 is TGTGCCAGCAGCTTATGGGGACGGAACACCGGGGAGCTGTTTTTT.

The genes are TRBV28 and TRBJ1-3; D possibly corresponds to TRBD1 (5 bases). This CDR3 spans 14 amino acids. Germline lookup yields CDR1 MDHEN and CDR2 SYDVKM. V was cut by 6 bases and J by 3 bases, with 12 bases left in between. In nucleotides, the CDR3 is TGTGCCAGCAGCCCACGGACACTTGGAAACACCATATATTTT. Its translation: CASSPRTLGNTIYF.

The CDR3 is CASSQVGGAGSYEQYF. Here the CDR3 DNA reads TGTGCCAGCAGCCAAGTAGGGGGGGCAGGGAGCTACGAGCAGTACTTC. The J gene is TRBJ2-7, the V gene TRBV3-1 (or the pseudogene TRBV3-2); maybe TRBD2 (7 bases). This CDR3 has 16 residues. CDR1 LGHDT and CDR2 YNNKEL come from the germline V gene (reference sequence). Between the trimmed V and J ends, which lost 1 base and 3 bases, there was a span of 16 bases.

CDR3 sequence reads: CASSMRGRLAGDTGELFF. CDR3 bases: TGTGCCAGTAGTATGAGGGGCCGGTTAGCGGGAGACACCGGGGAGCTGTTTTTT. The chain has TRBV19 and TRBJ2-2, with TRBD2 matching over 9 bases. The CDR3 runs 18 residues. CDR1 is LNHDA, CDR2 SQIVND, per germline (reference sequence). J lost 3 bases, V lost 3 bases, and 11 bases had no gene match.